This T cell receptor beta chain appears in the sequencing data of a study of cytomegalovirus exposure and HLA in healthy donors. General observations from the study: A later analysis associated 16,951 TCR beta sequences with HLA alleles at a 0.05 false discovery rate. Generally TCR sequences proved uncommon, though certain public TCRs appeared in numerous donors. For most TCR beta V segments, an earlier analysis put the productive rate at about 90% or about 30% of the time.

Use of 60 Vbeta and 13 Jbeta primers characterized the PCR. Repertoires were generated with immunoSEQ multiplex PCR, while TCRdb's copy carries only in-frame clones and drops some. Here the sample spans more than 100,000 clones, 79% being singletons. V was trimmed by 1 base and J by 6 bases, leaving 16 bases between them. Germline V lookup: CDR1 KGHSH, CDR2 LQKENI. This CDR3 is built from 16 residues. A note on this clone: As yet, its antigen is unknown.

This rearrangement joins TRBV18 to TRBJ1-5; D uncertain. The origin of this receptor is a male donor in good health and CMV-seronegative. The sample taken for sequencing was PBMCs. CDR3 in DNA: TGTGCCAGCTCACCACGGGCAGCTCTGGAGGGTCAGCCCCAGCATTTT. The encoded protein is CASSPRAALEGQPQHF.